These T cell receptor beta chains were read from a single sample in a study of blood T cell repertoires in COVID-19. Sequenced by immunoSEQ multiplex PCR; TCRdb stores in-frame clones only, minus some. Of over 350,000 clones in the sample, 88% were seen once. The sample was PBMCs or T cells enriched from blood (not recorded which). The source of these receptors is a woman between 18 and 29 years old who had recovered from COVID-19. Both conserved end residues are part of each CDR3.

>TRBV7-9|TRBJ1-4
CASSSFGTGANEKLFF
>TRBV7-9|TRBJ1-3
CASSLGTPSSSGNTIYF
>TRBV7-9|TRBJ1-1
CASSLVEAFF
>TRBV5-4|TRBJ2-3
CASSLGAGDTDTQYF
>TRBV11-3|TRBJ1-3
CASSIDSHSGNTIYF
>TRBV6-4|TRBJ2-3
CASSAGGGLSTQYF
>TRBV19|TRBJ2-7
CASSITPGLAGGKSSYEQYF
>TRBV12-5|TRBJ2-3
CASGLGQGGSTDTQYF
>TRBV30|TRBJ2-1
CAWSVGQGDSYNEQFF
>TRBV6-6|TRBJ1-1
CASGLEAFF
>TRBV5-6|TRBJ1-5
CASSLAGSNQPQHF
>TRBV20-1|TRBJ1-1
CSASAMSTEAFF
>TRBV9|TRBJ2-3
CASSVTGALTDTQYF
>TRBV5-1|TRBJ2-3
CASRTGLAGTSTDTQYF
>TRBV6-5|TRBJ1-6
CASSYSPSSYNSPLHF
>TRBV5-8|TRBJ2-3
CASSRLAGGPADTQYF
>TRBV12-5|TRBJ1-3
CASGSGSTGNTIYF
>TRBV13|TRBJ1-1
CASSLGQGTDTEAFF
>TRBV30|TRBJ1-4
CAWSVGVATNEKLFF
>TRBV21-1|TRBJ1-5
CASSKCPGNYSNQPQHF
>TRBV6-5|TRBJ2-3
CASSYTGFTQYF
>TRBV7-9|TRBJ1-1
CASSTTGLYTEAFF
>TRBV11-2|TRBJ1-2
CASSLAGRGSYGYTF
>TRBV19|TRBJ1-1
CASSMVRTEAFF
>TRBV5-1|TRBJ2-7
CASSLSETGEQYF
>TRBV28|TRBJ1-1
CASTPVIDLNTEAFF